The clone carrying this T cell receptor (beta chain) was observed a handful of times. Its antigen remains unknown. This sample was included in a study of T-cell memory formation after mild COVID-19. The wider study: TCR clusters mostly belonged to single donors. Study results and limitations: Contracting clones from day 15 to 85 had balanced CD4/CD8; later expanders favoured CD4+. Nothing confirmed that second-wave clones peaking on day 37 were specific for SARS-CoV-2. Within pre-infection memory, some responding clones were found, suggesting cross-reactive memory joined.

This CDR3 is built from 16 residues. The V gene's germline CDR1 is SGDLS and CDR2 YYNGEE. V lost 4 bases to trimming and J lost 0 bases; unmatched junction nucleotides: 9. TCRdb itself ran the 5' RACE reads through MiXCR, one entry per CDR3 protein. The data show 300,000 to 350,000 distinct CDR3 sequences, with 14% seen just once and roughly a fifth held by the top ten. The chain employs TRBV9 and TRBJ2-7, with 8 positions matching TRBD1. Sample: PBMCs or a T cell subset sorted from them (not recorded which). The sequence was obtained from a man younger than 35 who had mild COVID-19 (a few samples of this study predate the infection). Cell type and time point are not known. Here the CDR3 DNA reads TGTGCCAGCAGCCCCCGCGGGACAGGTGCCTCCTACGAGCAGTACTTC. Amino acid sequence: CASSPRGTGASYEQYF.